A single sample gave rise to the 25 T cell receptor beta chains below, sequenced in a study of CD8 T cells in Susac syndrome. The RNA, roughly 0.5 to 1 ug, was put through reverse transcription using random hexamers. Each CDR3 protein gets one entry after TCRdb re-called the immunoSEQ multiplex PCR reads with MiXCR. The table has about 120,000 distinct CDR3 sequences, around 90% seen once; the top ten hold about 0.15%. The specimen sequenced was CD4+ T cells from PBMCs. These TCRs come from a human donor in good health.

This chain links TRBV2 with TRBJ2-2; 7 positions agree with TRBD1. This CDR3 region has 17 residues. The ends lost 6 bases at V and 5 bases at J; junction bases unmatched: 15. CDR1 and CDR2 from the germline V gene are SNHLY and FYNNEI. The chain's CDR3 is CASSAVRGRQGTGELFF. CDR3 DNA: TGTGCCAGCAGCGCCGTTCGGGGCCGACAGGGTACCGGGGAGCTGTTTTTT.

The chain links TRBV10-3 to TRBJ2-7, with TRBD1 identical over 12 bases. This CDR3 comprises 16 residues. Germline V lookup: CDR1 ENHRY, CDR2 SYGVKD. J lost 7 bases, V lost 4 bases, and 11 bases had no gene match. The CDR3 sequence is CAISAAGGQGAAEQYF. In DNA, the CDR3 is TGTGCCATCAGTGCCGCCGGGGGACAGGGGGCCGCGGAGCAGTACTTC.

V and J are TRBV6-2 or TRBV6-3 and TRBJ2-3, with 8 bases matching TRBD1. The CDR3 runs 15 residues. V shed 7 bases, J shed 1 base, and the junction held 7 bases outside the gene matches. Germline loops: CDR1 MNHEY, CDR2 SVGEGT. The CDR3 DNA sequence: TGTGCCAGCAACTCCCGGGACAGGCGCACAGATACGCAGTATTTT. Protein product: CASNSRDRRTDTQYF.

CDR3 loop: CASSLASGSSYEQYF. The DNA of the CDR3 is TGTGCCAGCAGCCTCGCTAGCGGGAGCAGCTACGAGCAGTACTTC. The V and J genes are TRBV3-1 and TRBJ2-7; 10 bases are a match to TRBD2. The CDR3 consists of 15 residues. Germline values: CDR1 LGHDT, CDR2 YNNKEL (reference sequence). V gave up 4 bases and J gave up 3 bases; unmatched junction bases: 6.

The rearrangement uses TRBV28 and TRBJ2-1; 7 positions agree with TRBD1. This CDR3 region has 15 residues. Germline assignment: CDR1 MDHEN and CDR2 SYDVKM. The junction had 11 bases not matched to a gene; V was cut back by 6 bases and J by 6 bases. CDR3 coding DNA: TGTGCCAGCAGCCCCGGGTGGACAGGACGCAATGAGCAGTTCTTC. It is translated as CASSPGWTGRNEQFF.

This chain links TRBV29-1 with TRBJ1-1; the D gene is possibly TRBD1 (5 bases). Germline CDR1 SQVTM, CDR2 ANQGSEA. V was clipped by 6 bases and J by 1 base, with 12 bases between them. CDR3 length: 13 residues. CDR3 loop: CSVSRAENTEAFF. For the CDR3, the DNA is TGCAGCGTATCCAGGGCCGAGAACACTGAAGCTTTCTTT.

The chain links TRBV5-1 to TRBJ1-1; a weak D match, TRBD1 (6 bases). Germline V gives CDR1 SGHRS, CDR2 YFSETQ. The V gene lost 0 bases and the J gene lost 5 bases, with 11 bases spanning the gap. The CDR3 covers 14 residues. The CDR3 loop reads CASSLAVGATEAFF. The CDR3, as DNA: TGCGCCAGCAGCTTGGCCGTGGGGGCGACTGAAGCTTTCTTT.

This chain connects TRBV7-6 to TRBJ2-7, with 7 bases fitting TRBD2. Germline V gene data show CDR1 as SGHVS and CDR2 as FNYEAQ. V gave up 5 bases and J gave up 4 bases; unmatched junction bases: 8. The CDR3 covers 14 residues. CDR3 DNA sequence: TGTGCCAGCAGCGACAGCGGGGTTAATTACGAGCAGTACTTC. Its translation is CASSDSGVNYEQYF.

This sequence joins TRBV6-5 and TRBJ1-1, with 9 bases matching TRBD1. The CDR3 runs to 16 residues. Germline CDR1 and CDR2: MNHEY and SVGAGI. Trimming at V came to 2 bases and at J to 5 bases, leaving 9 bases not matched to a gene. This chain's CDR3 is CASSYVGQGYETEAFF. The CDR3 region has the DNA TGTGCCAGCAGTTACGTGGGACAGGGTTACGAGACTGAAGCTTTCTTT.

In its sample, this clonotype was seen a few times. V is TRBV3-1 and J is TRBJ2-1; no clear D. Germline CDR1 reads LGHDT; CDR2 reads YNNKEL (reference sequence). The CDR3 is 11 residues long. With 4 bases removed from V and 6 bases from J, the gap between germline ends came to 4 bases. This chain's CDR3 is CASSLINEQFF. In DNA, the CDR3 is TGTGCCAGCAGCCTAATCAATGAGCAGTTCTTC.

This sequence joins TRBV5-1 and TRBJ1-4; the match to TRBD1 covers 10 bases. The J segment lost 7 bases and the V segment lost 6 bases, leaving 3 bases of the junction unmatched. The germline V gene encodes CDR1 SGHRS and CDR2 YFSETQ. This CDR3 contains 13 residues. The CDR3 spells CASTTGGREKLFF. DNA for the CDR3: TGCGCCAGCACGACAGGGGGCCGTGAAAAACTGTTTTTT.

The chain is built from TRBV3-1 and TRBJ2-3; D unresolved. V lost 4 bases and J 2 bases, leaving 13 bases between the germline ends. The CDR3 sequence is 15 residues long. Germline CDR1 reads LGHDT; CDR2 reads YNNKEL (reference sequence). In DNA, the CDR3 is TGTGCCAGCAGCCCCAACGTAATCTCCACAGATACGCAGTATTTT. Amino acid sequence: CASSPNVISTDTQYF.

This clonotype is a singleton in its sample. The chain is built from TRBV20-1 and TRBJ2-7, with TRBD2 matching over 8 bases. The V gene's germline CDR1 is DFQATT and CDR2 SNEGSKA (reference sequence). The CDR3 totals 15 residues. V dropped 0 bases and J dropped 1; count of bases not matched to a gene: 5. The CDR3 DNA reads TGCAGTGCTAGAGATAAAGCGGGAGTTTCCTACGAGCAGTACTTC. It translates to CSARDKAGVSYEQYF.

CDR3 amino acids: CAWSPANTEAFF. CDR3 coding DNA: TGTGCCTGGAGTCCGGCGAACACTGAAGCTTTCTTT. The chain couples TRBV30 to TRBJ1-1; D gene uncertain. Germline values: CDR1 GTSNPN, CDR2 SVGIG (reference sequence). This CDR3 region has 12 residues. V was cut by 2 bases and J by 1 base, with 5 bases left in between.

The chain couples TRBV20-1 to TRBJ2-1; D possibly corresponds to TRBD2 (7 bases). This CDR3 spans 15 amino acids. Between the trimmed V and J ends, which lost 3 bases and 3 bases, there was a span of 15 bases. Germline V CDR1 and CDR2: DFQATT, SNEGSKA (reference sequence). CDR3 coding DNA: TGCAGTGCTAGCACGAGCGGGACACTCTACAATGAGCAGTTCTTC. As protein: CSASTSGTLYNEQFF.

The chain combines TRBV6-1 with TRBJ2-7; D is perhaps TRBD1 or TRBD2 (5 bases each). Trimming left V 4 bases short and J 2 bases short, with 12 bases between. The CDR3 is made up of 14 amino acids. CDR1 and CDR2 from the germline V gene are MNHNS and SASEGT. CDR3 amino acids: CASSVRDRAYEQYF. CDR3 DNA: TGTGCCAGCAGTGTCCGGGACCGAGCCTACGAGCAGTACTTC.

A single count supports this clonotype. The chain joins TRBV3-1 to TRBJ1-1; D uncertain. This CDR3 has 15 residues. Trimming stripped 1 base from V and 1 base from J, with 10 bases between. The V gene's germline CDR1 is LGHDT and CDR2 YNNKEL (reference sequence). In nucleotides, the CDR3 is TGTGCCAGCAGCCAAGTTGTTAATCCGAACACTGAAGCTTTCTTT. Its translation: CASSQVVNPNTEAFF.

V is TRBV12-3 or TRBV12-4 and J is TRBJ2-3, with D uncertain. V lost 6 bases to trimming and J lost 3 bases, with 10 bases between them. The CDR3 covers 13 residues. The CDR3 DNA is TGTGCCAGCAGCCTTCTAGTGACAGATACGCAGTATTTT. Its translation is CASSLLVTDTQYF.

The chain has TRBV20-1 and TRBJ2-1; 8 bases fit TRBD2. Losses at the gene ends were 3 bases for V and 4 bases for J; bases not matched to a gene: 11. The V gene's germline CDR1 is DFQATT and CDR2 SNEGSKA (reference sequence). The length of the CDR3 is 16 residues. CDR3 residues: CSARALAGDNYNEQFF. The CDR3 nucleotides read TGCAGTGCTAGGGCCCTAGCGGGCGATAATTACAATGAGCAGTTCTTC.

The CDR3 loop is CASSLGQVAGETQYF. CDR3 bases: TGTGCCAGCAGCTTAGGACAGGTTGCCGGGGAGACCCAGTACTTC. The V call is TRBV7-9, the J call TRBJ2-5; tentatively, D is TRBD1 (6 bases). The CDR3 sequence is 15 residues long. Trimming pared 1 base from V and 5 bases from J, leaving 14 bases between. The germline V gene has CDR1 SEHNR and CDR2 FQNEAQ (reference sequence).

The gene calls are TRBV24-1 and TRBJ2-3, with 7 bases matching TRBD1. Losses at the gene ends were 6 bases for V and 0 bases for J; bases not matched to a gene: 8. Germline V gives CDR1 KGHDR, CDR2 SFDVKD. There are 16 residues in the CDR3. The CDR3 loop reads CATSPGRGRSTDTQYF. Written as DNA, the CDR3 is TGTGCCACCAGTCCAGGTAGGGGGCGCAGCACAGATACGCAGTATTTT.

The chain links TRBV19 to TRBJ2-5, with TRBD1 matching over 10 bases. There are 17 residues in the CDR3. Trimming removed 1 base from V and 5 bases from J; junction bases left unmatched: 10. The germline V gene has CDR1 LNHDA and CDR2 SQIVND (reference sequence). The CDR3 sequence is CASSIGLVTGGEETQYF. The CDR3 DNA follows: TGTGCCAGTAGTATAGGGCTAGTGACAGGGGGCGAGGAGACCCAGTACTTC. The full variable domain, completed using reference TRBV19 and TRBJ2-5, is DGGITQSPKYLFRKEGQNVTLSCEQNLNHDAMYWYRQDPGQGLRLIYYSQIVNDFQKGDIAEGYSVSREKKESFPLTVTSAQKNPTAFYLCASSIGLVTGGEETQYFGPGTRLLVL.

J is TRBJ2-1 and V is TRBV7-2; TRBD2 aligns across 9 bases. J was trimmed by 3 bases and V by 2 bases; bases with no gene match: 2. The CDR3 has 15 residues. Germline CDR1 is SGHTA and CDR2 is FQGNSA. The CDR3 region has the DNA TGTGCCAGCAGCTTACAAGCGGGGGGCTACAATGAGCAGTTCTTC. Encoded protein: CASSLQAGGYNEQFF.

This sequence joins TRBV7-2 and TRBJ2-1; 9 nucleotides align to TRBD2. This CDR3 has 14 amino acids. With V trimmed by 2 bases and J by 10 bases, 6 bases remained unmatched. Germline assignment: CDR1 SGHTA and CDR2 FQGNSA. The CDR3 coding sequence is TGTGCCAGCAGCTTAACCCTAGCGGGGATAGAGCAGTTCTTC. Residues: CASSLTLAGIEQFF. The variable domain in full, with the rest retrieved from reference TRBV7-2 and TRBJ2-1, is GAGVSQSPSNKVTEKGKDVELRCDPISGHTALYWYRQSLGQGLEFLIYFQGNSAPDKSGLPSDRFSAERTGGSVSTLTIQRTQQEDSAVYLCASSLTLAGIEQFFGPGTRLTVL.

The V call is TRBV6-5, the J call TRBJ2-2; 7 bases match TRBD2. Germline CDR1 is MNHEY and CDR2 is SVGAGI. V lost 0 bases and J lost 4; bases outside the gene matches: 8. The CDR3 length is 17 residues. The CDR3 coding sequence is TGTGCCAGCAGTTACTCGGCCGGGGCGGGGGTCACCGGGGAGCTGTTTTTT. Protein sequence: CASSYSAGAGVTGELFF.